Sequencing of this T cell receptor (beta chain) was carried out in a study of CXCR3-negative and CXCR3-positive naive CD8 T cells. Broader study findings: TRB CDR3s of CXCR3-positive naive cells were more hydrophobic than those of CXCR3-negative naive cells. Relative to memory CD8+ cells, whose diversity was much lower, both naive subsets had comparably high diversity. It was found that naive subsets had comparable surface CD5, and TCR strength was inferred from TRB CDR3 properties.

CDR1 and CDR2 from the germline V gene are MDHEN and SYDVKM. The CDR3 runs 13 residues. On this clonotype: Antigen specificity is unknown.

The method, 5' RACE with UMI labels, was used to prepare the TRB cDNA libraries. TCRdb processed the 5' RACE reads again and assigns one entry to each CDR3 protein, with no DNA. This listing includes tens of thousands of distinct CDR3 sequences. Sequenced material: naive CXCR3+ CD8+ T cells from blood. Documented subset: CD45RO-CCR7+CD27+CD95- naive CD8+ T cells expressing CXCR3 (TNR3+). This sequence originates from a human donor in good health. Some clones in this sample may be carry-over from other donors' samples. This chain joins TRBV28 and TRBJ2-7. Here the CDR3 reads CASSFAGTYEQYF. Looking up the rest from reference TRBV28 and TRBJ2-7 gives the full variable domain: DVKVTQSSRYLVKRTGEKVFLECVQDMDHENMFWYRQDPGLGLRLIYFSYDVKMKEKGDIPEGYSVSREKKERFSLILESASTNQTSMYLCASSFAGTYEQYFGPGTRLTVT.